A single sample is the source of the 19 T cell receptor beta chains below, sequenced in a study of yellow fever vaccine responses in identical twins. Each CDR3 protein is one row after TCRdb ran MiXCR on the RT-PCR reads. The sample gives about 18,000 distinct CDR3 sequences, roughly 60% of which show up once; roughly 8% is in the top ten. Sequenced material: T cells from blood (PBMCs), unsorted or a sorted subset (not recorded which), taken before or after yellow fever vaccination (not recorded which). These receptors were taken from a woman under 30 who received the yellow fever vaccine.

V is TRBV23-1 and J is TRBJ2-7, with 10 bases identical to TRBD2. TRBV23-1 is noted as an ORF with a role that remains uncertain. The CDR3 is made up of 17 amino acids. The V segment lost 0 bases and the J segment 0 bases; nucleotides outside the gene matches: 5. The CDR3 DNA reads TGCGCCAGCAGTCAATCGTGGACTAGCGGAATCTCCTACGAGCAGTACTTC. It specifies CASSQSWTSGISYEQYF.

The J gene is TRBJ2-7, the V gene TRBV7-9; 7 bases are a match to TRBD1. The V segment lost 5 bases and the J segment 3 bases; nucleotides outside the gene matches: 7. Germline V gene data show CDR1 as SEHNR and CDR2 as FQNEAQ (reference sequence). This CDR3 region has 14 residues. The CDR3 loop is CASSPRDRLYEQYF. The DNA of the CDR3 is TGTGCCAGCAGCCCCCGGGACAGACTCTACGAGCAGTACTTC.

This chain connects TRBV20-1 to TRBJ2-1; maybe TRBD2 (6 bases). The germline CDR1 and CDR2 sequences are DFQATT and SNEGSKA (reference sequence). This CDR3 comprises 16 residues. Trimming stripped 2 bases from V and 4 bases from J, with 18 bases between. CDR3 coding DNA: TGCAGTGCTAGAACCCCCCGGGACTTAATTTACAATGAGCAGTTCTTC. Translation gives CSARTPRDLIYNEQFF.

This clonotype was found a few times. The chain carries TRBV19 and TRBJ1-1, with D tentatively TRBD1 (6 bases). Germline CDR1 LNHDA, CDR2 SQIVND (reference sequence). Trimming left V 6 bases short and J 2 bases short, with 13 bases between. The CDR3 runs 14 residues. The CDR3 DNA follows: TGTGCCAGTAGGATTGGGGACATAAACACTGAAGCTTTCTTT. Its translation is CASRIGDINTEAFF.

The DNA for the CDR3 is TGTGCCAGCAGCTTAGATTCGACAGGGGCGCGCAGTCAGCCCCAGCATTTT. Amino acids: CASSLDSTGARSQPQHF. V is TRBV11-3 and J is TRBJ1-5; 8 bases line up with TRBD1. Germline CDR1 and CDR2: SGHNT and YENEEA. V lost 0 bases, J lost 6 bases, and 10 bases stayed unmatched. The CDR3 has 17 residues.

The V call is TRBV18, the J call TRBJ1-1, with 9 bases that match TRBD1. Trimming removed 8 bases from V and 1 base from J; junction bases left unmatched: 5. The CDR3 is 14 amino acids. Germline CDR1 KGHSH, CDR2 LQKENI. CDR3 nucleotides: TGTGCCAGCGGAACGGGACAGGGGAACACTGAAGCTTTCTTT. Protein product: CASGTGQGNTEAFF.

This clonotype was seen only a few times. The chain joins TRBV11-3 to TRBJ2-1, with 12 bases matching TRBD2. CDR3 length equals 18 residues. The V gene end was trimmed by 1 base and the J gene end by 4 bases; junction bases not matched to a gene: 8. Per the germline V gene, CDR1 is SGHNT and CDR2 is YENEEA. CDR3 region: CASSLGSLAGGGYNEQFF. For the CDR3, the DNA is TGTGCCAGCAGCTTAGGTTCACTAGCGGGGGGCGGATACAATGAGCAGTTCTTC.

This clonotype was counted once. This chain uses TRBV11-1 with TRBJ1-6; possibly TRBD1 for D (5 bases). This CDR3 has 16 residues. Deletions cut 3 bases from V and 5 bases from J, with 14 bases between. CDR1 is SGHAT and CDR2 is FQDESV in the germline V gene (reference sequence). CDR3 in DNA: TGTGCCAGCAGCTTTGGACATTCCTTGGATAATTCACCCCTCCACTTT. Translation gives CASSFGHSLDNSPLHF.

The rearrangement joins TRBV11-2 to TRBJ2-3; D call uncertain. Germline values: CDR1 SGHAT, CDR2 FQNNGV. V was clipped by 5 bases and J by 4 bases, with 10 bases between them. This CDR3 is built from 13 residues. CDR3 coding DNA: TGTGCCAGCAGCCGCGACGGACCAGATACGCAGTATTTT. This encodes CASSRDGPDTQYF.

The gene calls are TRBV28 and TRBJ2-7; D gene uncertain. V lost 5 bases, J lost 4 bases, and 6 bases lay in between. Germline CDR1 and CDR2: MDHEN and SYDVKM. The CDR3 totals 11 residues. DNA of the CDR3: TGTGCCAGCAGTAACAAATACGAGCAGTACGTC. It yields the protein CASSNKYEQYV.

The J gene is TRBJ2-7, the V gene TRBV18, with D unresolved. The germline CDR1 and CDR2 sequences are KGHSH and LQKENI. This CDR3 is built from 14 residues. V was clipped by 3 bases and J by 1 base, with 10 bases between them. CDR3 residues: CASSPLVRSYEQYV. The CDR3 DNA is TGTGCCAGCTCACCGTTGGTAAGGTCCTACGAGCAGTACGTC.

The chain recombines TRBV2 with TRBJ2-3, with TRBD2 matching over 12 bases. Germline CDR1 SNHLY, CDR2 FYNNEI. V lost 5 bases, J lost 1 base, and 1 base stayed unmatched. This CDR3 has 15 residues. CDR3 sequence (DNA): TGTGCCAGCAGTCGACTAGCGGGGGGCACAGATACGCAGTATTTT. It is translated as CASSRLAGGTDTQYF.

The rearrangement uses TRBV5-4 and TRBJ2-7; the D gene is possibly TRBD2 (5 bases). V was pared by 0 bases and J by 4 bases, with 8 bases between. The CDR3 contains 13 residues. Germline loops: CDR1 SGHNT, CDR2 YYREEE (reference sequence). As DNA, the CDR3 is TGTGCCAGCAGCTTGGCCGGACTTTACGAGCAGTACTTC. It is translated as CASSLAGLYEQYF.

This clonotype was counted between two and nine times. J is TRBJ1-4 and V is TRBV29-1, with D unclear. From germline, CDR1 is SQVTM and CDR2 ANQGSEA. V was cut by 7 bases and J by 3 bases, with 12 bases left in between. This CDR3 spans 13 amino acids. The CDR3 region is CSAHDGSNEKLFF. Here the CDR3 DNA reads TGCAGCGCACACGACGGCTCTAATGAAAAACTGTTTTTT. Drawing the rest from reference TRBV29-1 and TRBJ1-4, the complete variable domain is SAVISQKPSRDICQRGTSLTIQCQVDSQVTMMFWYRQQPGQSLTLIATANQGSEATYESGFVIDKFPISRPNLTFSTLTVSNMSPEDSSIYLCSAHDGSNEKLFFGSGTQLSVL.

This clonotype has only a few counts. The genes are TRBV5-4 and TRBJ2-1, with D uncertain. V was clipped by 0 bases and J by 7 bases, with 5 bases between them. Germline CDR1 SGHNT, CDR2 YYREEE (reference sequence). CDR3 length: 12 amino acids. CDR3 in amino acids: CASSLEDNEQFF. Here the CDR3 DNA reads TGTGCCAGCAGCTTGGAAGATAATGAGCAGTTCTTC.

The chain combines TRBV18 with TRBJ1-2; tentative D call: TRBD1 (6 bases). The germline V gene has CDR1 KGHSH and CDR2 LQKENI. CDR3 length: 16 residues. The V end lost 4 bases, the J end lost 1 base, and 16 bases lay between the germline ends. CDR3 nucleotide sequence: TGTGCCAGCTCACTGCGTAGTCAGGGGCTTAACTATGGCTACACCTTC. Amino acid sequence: CASSLRSQGLNYGYTF.

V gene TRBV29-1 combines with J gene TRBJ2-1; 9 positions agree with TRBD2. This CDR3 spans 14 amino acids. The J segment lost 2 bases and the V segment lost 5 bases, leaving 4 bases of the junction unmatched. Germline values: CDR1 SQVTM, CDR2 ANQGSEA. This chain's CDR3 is CSVFAGGPYNEQFF. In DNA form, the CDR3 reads TGCAGCGTTTTTGCGGGAGGGCCCTACAATGAGCAGTTCTTC.

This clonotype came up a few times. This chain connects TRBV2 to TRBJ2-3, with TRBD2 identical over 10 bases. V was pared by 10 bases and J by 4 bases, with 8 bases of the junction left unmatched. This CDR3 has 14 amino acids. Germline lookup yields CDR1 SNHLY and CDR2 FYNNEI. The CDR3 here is CATQSGRAADTQYF. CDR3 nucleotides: TGTGCCACTCAGAGCGGGAGGGCGGCAGATACGCAGTATTTT.

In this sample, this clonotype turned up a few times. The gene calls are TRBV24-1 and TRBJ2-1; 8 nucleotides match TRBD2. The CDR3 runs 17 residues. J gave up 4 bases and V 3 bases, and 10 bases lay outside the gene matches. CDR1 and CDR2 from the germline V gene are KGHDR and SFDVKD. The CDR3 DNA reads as TGTGCCACCAGTGATACGGCTAGCGGGTATAGTTACAATGAGCAGTTCTTC. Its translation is CATSDTASGYSYNEQFF.